These 17 T cell receptor beta chains originate from one sample sequenced in a study of cytomegalovirus exposure and HLA in healthy donors. The assay was immunoSEQ multiplex PCR, and TCRdb's table has in-frame clones only and misses some. The data contain some 69,000 clones, roughly 95% of them seen just once; the ten biggest clones take up around 5%. The sequenced sample consisted of PBMCs. All receptors derive from a young woman in good health and CMV-seropositive.

The chain employs TRBV10-3 and TRBJ1-2; D is unresolved. Germline V gene sequence: CDR1 ENHRY, CDR2 SYGVKD. There are 13 residues in the CDR3. V was clipped by 4 bases and J by 2 bases, with 8 bases between them. In nucleotides, the CDR3 is TGTGCCATCAGTGTTGAGGAAAACTATGGCTACACCTTC. It specifies CAISVEENYGYTF.

The chain employs TRBV4-3 and TRBJ2-7; TRBD2 matches at 7 bases. Unmatched junction bases numbered 3, after V lost 1 base and J lost 0 bases. The germline gives CDR1 LGHNA, CDR2 YSLEER. The CDR3 consists of 15 residues. The chain's CDR3 is CASSQASGPSYEQYF. The DNA of the CDR3 is TGCGCCAGCAGCCAAGCTAGCGGACCCTCCTACGAGCAGTACTTC.

The chain employs TRBV7-2 and TRBJ1-5; D is possibly TRBD1 (5 bases). Trimming shortened V by 1 base and J by 7 bases, and 14 bases separated the two germline ends. CDR3 length equals 15 residues. Per germline, CDR1 SGHTA and CDR2 FQGNSA. This chain's CDR3 is CASSLVWGIGQPQHF. The CDR3 nucleotides are TGTGCCAGCAGCTTAGTGTGGGGCATCGGGCAGCCCCAGCATTTT.

The chain carries TRBV11-2 and TRBJ1-3, with TRBD1 matching 9 bases. This CDR3 contains 16 residues. V lost 4 bases, J lost 3 bases, and 7 bases stayed unmatched. Germline CDR1 reads SGHAT; CDR2 reads FQNNGV. The CDR3 region is CASSSNRGRIGNTIYF. Written as DNA, the CDR3 is TGTGCCAGCAGCTCCAACAGGGGGCGAATTGGAAACACCATATATTTT. The full variable domain, its missing parts supplied by reference TRBV11-2 and TRBJ1-3, is EAGVAQSPRYKIIEKRQSVAFWCNPISGHATLYWYQQILGQGPKLLIQFQNNGVVDDSQLPKDRFSAERLKGVDSTLKIQPAKLEDSAVYLCASSSNRGRIGNTIYFGEGSWLTVV.

The J gene is TRBJ2-1, the V gene TRBV5-1; the match to TRBD2 covers 7 bases. The CDR3 runs 15 residues. Germline V gene lookup returns CDR1 SGHRS and CDR2 YFSETQ. J lost 8 bases, V lost 0 bases, and 8 bases had no gene match. The CDR3 DNA sequence: TGCGCCAGCAGCTTGGGTGGCGGGAGTTCCTATGAGCAGTTCTTC. It translates to CASSLGGGSSYEQFF.

This clone was detected only once. The CDR3: CASSQVSVAETQYF. For the CDR3, the DNA is TGCGCCAGCAGCCAAGTAAGTGTTGCGGAGACCCAGTACTTC. The J gene is TRBJ2-5, the V gene TRBV4-1; no reliable D call. CDR1 is MGHRA and CDR2 is YSYEKL in the germline V gene. The CDR3 is made up of 14 amino acids. Trimming stripped 1 base from V and 5 bases from J, with 11 bases between.

The rearrangement joins TRBV9 to TRBJ2-1; 7 bases align to TRBD1. The CDR3 length is 15 residues. V shed 0 bases and J 4 bases; nucleotides not matched to a gene: 4. Germline CDR1 is SGDLS and CDR2 is YYNGEE. The CDR3 is CASSVAGQTYNEQFF. Here the CDR3 DNA reads TGTGCCAGCAGCGTAGCGGGACAGACATACAATGAGCAGTTCTTC.

The chain is built from TRBV10-3 and TRBJ2-7; perhaps TRBD1 as D (6 bases). Trimming removed 6 bases from V and 2 bases from J, with 17 bases in between. The CDR3 loop spans 15 amino acids. CDR1 is ENHRY, CDR2 SYGVKD, per germline. The chain's CDR3 is CAISAEQGRTYEQYF. CDR3 DNA sequence: TGTGCCATCAGCGCAGAACAGGGAAGGACCTACGAGCAGTACTTC.

This clone was seen once. This chain uses TRBV2 with TRBJ1-5; D gene uncertain. V was trimmed by 6 bases and J by 4 bases, leaving 7 bases between them. Germline V gene sequence: CDR1 SNHLY, CDR2 FYNNEI. CDR3 length: 12 amino acids. Written as DNA, the CDR3 is TGTGCCAGCAGGTATAGAAATCAGCCCCAGCATTTT. Translating gives CASRYRNQPQHF.

The chain is built from TRBV5-1 and TRBJ2-7, with a weak D call TRBD1 (7 bases). Germline V gene sequence: CDR1 SGHRS, CDR2 YFSETQ. V lost 1 base and J 3 bases, leaving 14 bases between the germline ends. The CDR3 is 15 residues long. For the CDR3, the DNA is TGCGCCAGCAGCTTGTTGGGGACAGCGGGCTACGAGCAGTACTTC. Translation gives CASSLLGTAGYEQYF.

The chain links TRBV30 to TRBJ2-5, with 11 bases matching TRBD1. Looked up from germline, CDR1 is GTSNPN and CDR2 is SVGIG (reference sequence). CDR3 length: 18 residues. J was trimmed by 5 bases and V by 1 base; bases with no gene match: 15. The CDR3 nucleotides read TGTGCCTGGAGTGCACCCCTCCCTCTCCGGGACAGGGGGGAGACCCAGTACTTC. Translating it yields CAWSAPLPLRDRGETQYF.

The V call is TRBV16, the J call TRBJ1-1; D gene ambiguous. The CDR3 has 15 residues. V gave up 0 bases and J gave up 6 bases, with 14 bases separating them. CDR1 and CDR2 from the germline V gene are KGHSY and FQNENV. The CDR3 coding sequence is TGTGCCAGCAGCCAATCAACCTACAGTTACGCTGAAGCTTTCTTT. It translates to CASSQSTYSYAEAFF.

CDR3: CASSSQPGGGNTEAFF. The CDR3 DNA reads as TGTGCCAGCAGTTCACAACCAGGTGGAGGGAACACTGAAGCTTTCTTT. The chain joins TRBV6-5 to TRBJ1-1; D is undetermined. In germline, CDR1 is MNHEY, CDR2 SVGAGI. CDR3 length: 16 residues. V lost 4 bases to trimming and J lost 1 base, with 16 bases between them.

The chain has TRBV28 and TRBJ1-5; tentative D call: TRBD1 (5 bases). The germline V gene encodes CDR1 MDHEN and CDR2 SYDVKM. The V end lost 7 bases, the J end lost 1 base, and 11 bases lay between the germline ends. The CDR3 is 14 amino acids. The CDR3 is CASTAGGSNQPQHF. Written as DNA, the CDR3 is TGTGCCAGCACGGCGGGGGGAAGCAATCAGCCCCAGCATTTT.

CDR3 sequence reads: CASSKLSGGVSYEQYF. The DNA for the CDR3 is TGTGCCAGCAGTAAACTTAGCGGCGGGGTATCCTACGAGCAGTACTTC. V gene TRBV28 combines with J gene TRBJ2-7; D perhaps matches TRBD2 (6 bases). The CDR3 runs 16 residues. The germline V gene has CDR1 MDHEN and CDR2 SYDVKM. V gave up 5 bases and J gave up 1 base, with 18 bases separating them.

The rearrangement uses TRBV2 and TRBJ2-3, with 10 bases identical to TRBD2. CDR1 and CDR2 (germline): SNHLY, FYNNEI. V trimming: 5 bases; J trimming: 1 base; junction bases outside the gene matches: 3. The length of the CDR3 is 15 residues. CDR3: CASSLAGAGTDTQYF. In nucleotides, the CDR3 is TGTGCCAGCAGTCTAGCGGGAGCCGGCACAGATACGCAGTATTTT. Filled out from reference TRBV2 and TRBJ2-3, the complete variable domain reads EPEVTQTPSHQVTQMGQEVILRCVPISNHLYFYWYRQILGQKVEFLVSFYNNEISEKSEIFDDQFSVERPDGSNFTLKIRSTKLEDSAMYFCASSLAGAGTDTQYFGPGTRLTVL.

The chain recombines TRBV18 with TRBJ2-7; TRBD2 matches at 10 bases. Germline CDR1 is KGHSH and CDR2 is LQKENI. J was trimmed by 5 bases and V by 1 base; bases with no gene match: 11. CDR3 length equals 17 residues. In DNA form, the CDR3 reads TGTGCCAGCTCACCACTGGCGGTAGCGGGAGGAGACAACGAGCAGTACTTC. It is translated as CASSPLAVAGGDNEQYF.